This T cell receptor beta chain was documented in a study of shared clonotypes between healthy human individuals. Study at large: Each donor's CD4 naive and CD4 memory cells filled three plates apiece, CD8 naive two, and CD8 memory one.

The method was immunoSEQ multiplex PCR; TCRdb's version includes in-frame clones alone and lacks a portion of them. Of a few hundred thousand clones listed, less than 85% are singletons. The germline V gene has CDR1 SGHNT and CDR2 YENEEA. This CDR3 is built from 14 residues. Trimming left V 2 bases short and J 1 base short, with 6 bases between. This clone showed up just once. The TCR originated in a man between 25 and 39 years old in good health. This chain joins TRBV11-3 and TRBJ2-1; no reliable D call. Sample: memory CD4+ T cells sorted from blood. Subset defined: CD45RA-negative fraction. Written as DNA, the CDR3 is TGTGCCAGCAGCTTAAGCGATTCCTACAATGAGCAGTTCTTC. It codes for CASSLSDSYNEQFF.